Listed below are T cell receptor beta chains from one sample, sequenced in a study of regulatory T cells in long-lasting Graves disease. TCRdb reprocessed the multiplex PCR reads with MiXCR, giving one entry per CDR3 protein. The sample lists 600,000 to 800,000 distinct CDR3 sequences, approximately 29% occurring once. The sequencing here drew on peripheral blood mononuclear cells (PBMCs), taken when the disease was refractory, from a patient treated with antithyroid drugs. These receptors originate from a female donor with Graves disease. The CDR3 runs from the conserved cysteine through the conserved F or W. The D gene is left open where the match is weak. Some rows have no size entry. The others give once, few or many, or a class for an expanded clone.

j_gene | d_gene | v_gene | abundance | CDR3nt | CDR3aa
TRBJ1-4 | TRBD1 | TRBV12-3/TRBV12-4 | few | TGTGCCAGCAGTCCGACAGGGGGCACTAATGAAAAACTGTTTTTT | CASSPTGGTNEKLFF
TRBJ1-5 | NA | TRBV3-1 | few | TGTGCCAGCAGCCAAGTTTCAGGGAACCAGCCCCAGCATTTT | CASSQVSGNQPQHF
TRBJ1-2 | NA | TRBV12-3/TRBV12-4 | many | TGTGCCAGCAGTGTCGGGACGTTCTATGGCTACACCTTC | CASSVGTFYGYTF
TRBJ2-7 | TRBD1 | TRBV28 | many | TGTGCCAGCAGTTTACCTAACCCAACATTTCAGGGGGCCTACGAGCAGTACTTC | CASSLPNPTFQGAYEQYF
TRBJ2-7 | NA | TRBV19 | NA | TGTGCCAATAGTCCCACACAGGTAGCCTACGAGCAGTACTTC | CANSPTQVAYEQYF
TRBJ2-7 | NA | TRBV12-3/TRBV12-4 | NA | TGTGCCAGCAGTTTACGGGACTGGGTGAACTCCGAGCAGTACTTC | CASSLRDWVNSEQYF
TRBJ1-4 | NA | TRBV12-3/TRBV12-4 | few | TGTGCCAGCAGTTTTGGCAGGGGCGTAAGTGAAAAACTGTTTTTT | CASSFGRGVSEKLFF
TRBJ1-4 | NA | TRBV20-1 | few | TGCAGTGCTAGAGATTCCCCAGCAAATGAAAAACTGTTTTTT | CSARDSPANEKLFF
TRBJ2-1 | TRBD1 | TRBV20-1 | NA | TGCAGTGCTTCACAGGGGGCGCGGCTCAATGAGCAGTTCTTC | CSASQGARLNEQFF
TRBJ1-1 | TRBD1 | TRBV6-1 | NA | TGTGCCAGCAATGAGGGGGCGCATCTTACTGAAGCTTTCTTT | CASNEGAHLTEAFF
TRBJ1-4 | NA | TRBV28 | few | TGTGCCAGCAGGATCCCCAATGAAAAACTGTTTTTT | CASRIPNEKLFF
TRBJ2-3 | TRBD2 | TRBV2 | NA | TGTGCCAGCAGAGAGACTAGCGGGAGTAGGGATACGCAGTATTTT | CASRETSGSRDTQYF
TRBJ1-4 | NA | TRBV30 | NA | TGTGCCTGGAGTAGAGGGGGTTGGGAAAAACTGTTTTTT | CAWSRGGWEKLFF
TRBJ1-1 | NA | TRBV12-3/TRBV12-4 | NA | TGTGCCAGCAACCCGGCCGGCCCGAACACTGAAGCTTTCTTT | CASNPAGPNTEAFF
TRBJ1-1 | TRBD1 | TRBV29-1 | NA | TGCAGCGGCGGCCGGGACAGGGGCCTAACTGAAGCTTTCTTT | CSGGRDRGLTEAFF
TRBJ1-5 | TRBD1 | TRBV28 | NA | TGTGCCAGCAGTTTAGGAGGACAGGGGGCGAAGCAGCCCCAGCATTTT | CASSLGGQGAKQPQHF
TRBJ1-1 | NA | TRBV27 | NA | TGTGCCAGCAGTTTGATGTGGGGCACTGAAGCTTTCTTT | CASSLMWGTEAFF
TRBJ2-2 | TRBD2 | TRBV7-6 | few | TGTGCCAGCAGCCCCCAAGGACTAGCCACCGGGGAGCTGTTTTTT | CASSPQGLATGELFF
TRBJ2-7 | TRBD2 | TRBV5-1 | NA | TGCGCCAGCAGCTCGGGACTAGCGGGACCCCACGAGCAGTACTTC | CASSSGLAGPHEQYF
TRBJ1-4 | NA | TRBV2 | many | TGTGCCAGCAGTGGGGAAGGGGAGGAAAAACTGTTTTTT | CASSGEGEEKLFF
TRBJ2-7 | TRBD1 | TRBV5-1 | few | TGCGCCAGCAGCGGCGGACAGGGCGGCCCCTACGAGCAGTACTTC | CASSGGQGGPYEQYF
TRBJ2-1 | TRBD2 | TRBV27 | many | TGTGCCAGCAGTTTAGTTGTGGGTAGCGGGACCTACAATGAGCAGTTCTTC | CASSLVVGSGTYNEQFF
TRBJ2-5 | TRBD1 | TRBV27 | NA | TGTGCCAGCAGTTTATCCCAACGGAGGGGACAGGGGGAATCACGGGAGACCCAGTACTTC | CASSLSQRRGQGESRETQYF
TRBJ1-3 | TRBD1 | TRBV6-2/TRBV6-3 | NA | TGTGCCAGCAGCCCCCTGACAGGGGCTGGAAACACCATATATTTT | CASSPLTGAGNTIYF
TRBJ2-2 | TRBD2 | TRBV28 | few | TGTGCCAGCAGGACGTCTGGCGGGAGCGGGGAGCTGTTTTTT | CASRTSGGSGELFF
TRBJ2-5 | TRBD2 | TRBV11-1 | many | TGTGCCAGCAGCCTAAGACTAGCGGGAAGCTTGGAGACCCAGTACTTC | CASSLRLAGSLETQYF
TRBJ1-1 | NA | TRBV6-1 | NA | TGTGCCAGCTCACTCCAGGGAGGTTTAGGAGTCACTGAAGCTTTCTTT | CASSLQGGLGVTEAFF
TRBJ1-1 | TRBD1 | TRBV7-9 | NA | TGTGCCAGCAGCCATCCCCTGGACAGGCGTAGTGTAAACACTGAAGCTTTCTTT | CASSHPLDRRSVNTEAFF
TRBJ1-6 | TRBD1 | TRBV2 | many | TGTGCCAGCACCGTAAATCCCGGGACAGCGCCTTCACCCCTCCACTTT | CASTVNPGTAPSPLHF
TRBJ2-4 | TRBD2 | TRBV12-3/TRBV12-4 | few | TGTGCCAGCAGTCCCCCGCGCGGGAGGGCCGCCAAAAACATTCAGTACTTC | CASSPPRGRAAKNIQYF
TRBJ2-2 | TRBD1 | TRBV10-3 | NA | TGTGCCATCAGGCCGGGACAGGGACGCACCGGGGAGCTGTTTTTT | CAIRPGQGRTGELFF
TRBJ2-1 | NA | TRBV6-1 | NA | TGTGCCAGCAGTGAAGCGCGAGGGAACCCCTACAATGAGCAGTTCTTC | CASSEARGNPYNEQFF
TRBJ2-7 | NA | TRBV29-1 | NA | TGCAGCGTTTCGGACGGCTCCTACGAGCAGTACTTC | CSVSDGSYEQYF
TRBJ1-2 | NA | TRBV2 | many | TGTGCCAGCAGTGTGGGGAGTTACTATGGCTACACCTTC | CASSVGSYYGYTF
TRBJ1-5 | NA | TRBV20-1 | NA | TGCAGTGCTAGAGCGGCAGGGGCCAATCGGCCCCAGCATTTT | CSARAAGANRPQHF
TRBJ1-5 | TRBD1 | TRBV20-1 | few | TGCAGTGCTAGGACAGGGATCTTCAATCAGCCCCAGCATTTT | CSARTGIFNQPQHF